The 19 T cell receptor beta chains below were found in one sample sequenced in a study of memory B cells and T cells in multiple sclerosis. No antigen is known for these receptors. Stimulus-free culture yielded autoproliferating CFSE-dim and non-proliferating CFSE-high T cells, each sequenced separately. Replicate wells were pooled after 7 days of stimulus-free culture of fewer than 65 million CFSE-labeled PBMCs. The table came from immunoSEQ multiplex PCR; TCRdb's copy has only in-frame clones and leaves some out. The table shows some 48,000 clones, with roughly 80% occurring only once. The material sequenced was PBMCs from blood kept in culture. Receptors originate from a human donor with multiple sclerosis.

This rearrangement joins TRBV18 to TRBJ2-7, with TRBD1 matching 9 bases. V lost 2 bases, J lost 3 bases, and 14 bases stayed unmatched. This CDR3 spans 18 amino acids. Germline assignment: CDR1 KGHSH and CDR2 LQKENI. The DNA for the CDR3 is TGTGCCAGCTCACCAAGATCATTCGGGACAGGGAAGAACTACGAGCAGTACTTC. Translation: CASSPRSFGTGKNYEQYF.

V usage is TRBV7-2 and J usage is TRBJ1-2; unclear D gene. Germline V gives CDR1 SGHTA, CDR2 FQGNSA. The CDR3 is 15 residues long. The V end was cut by 2 bases, the J end by 2 bases, with 12 bases between. For the CDR3, the DNA is TGTGCCAGCAGCTTATTCGTCAGCTCCAACTATGGCTACACCTTC. Protein: CASSLFVSSNYGYTF.

The rearrangement uses TRBV7-9 and TRBJ1-2; D not resolved. CDR1 is SEHNR and CDR2 is FQNEAQ in the germline V gene (reference sequence). Trimming removed 5 bases at V and 2 bases at J, with 12 bases between. The CDR3 loop spans 14 amino acids. The CDR3 here is CASSRTDQNYGYTF. The CDR3 DNA sequence: TGTGCCAGCAGCCGGACGGATCAAAACTATGGCTACACCTTC.

The chain uses TRBV4-3 and TRBJ2-1; D perhaps matches TRBD2 (5 bases). Trimming took 3 bases from V and 7 from J, leaving 13 bases between them. Germline V gives CDR1 LGHNA, CDR2 YSLEER. This CDR3 is 14 amino acids long. The DNA for the CDR3 is TGCGCCAGCAGCCATTTCGGGATCACTAATGAGCAGTTCTTC. Amino acid sequence: CASSHFGITNEQFF.

The chain employs TRBV2 and TRBJ2-3, with TRBD1 matching 8 bases. The CDR3 is 15 residues long. Trimming at V came to 6 bases and at J to 4 bases, leaving 9 bases not matched to a gene. The germline gives CDR1 SNHLY, CDR2 FYNNEI. In nucleotides, the CDR3 is TGTGCCAGCAGAGAGACAGGGGTCGGGTCAGATACGCAGTATTTT. Protein product: CASRETGVGSDTQYF. The variable domain in full, with the rest retrieved from reference TRBV2 and TRBJ2-3, is EPEVTQTPSHQVTQMGQEVILRCVPISNHLYFYWYRQILGQKVEFLVSFYNNEISEKSEIFDDQFSVERPDGSNFTLKIRSTKLEDSAMYFCASRETGVGSDTQYFGPGTRLTVL.

This CDR3 reads CASSWDRRTEAFF. DNA for the CDR3: TGTGCCAGCAGTTGGGACAGGAGGACTGAAGCTTTCTTT. The chain links TRBV6-5 to TRBJ1-1, with 8 positions matching TRBD1. After removal of 4 bases from V and 5 bases from J, the junction contained 3 bases not matched to a gene. This CDR3 region has 13 residues. Germline CDR1 MNHEY, CDR2 SVGAGI.

The chain links TRBV6-1 to TRBJ2-7; TRBD1 or TRBD2 may be the D gene (5 bases each). The CDR3 runs 16 residues. Between the trimmed V and J ends, which lost 2 bases and 3 bases, there was a span of 17 bases. Germline V gene lookup returns CDR1 MNHNS and CDR2 SASEGT. CDR3 protein: CASSERSGIEGYEQYF. The CDR3 nucleotides are TGTGCCAGCAGTGAAAGGTCAGGGATAGAGGGCTACGAGCAGTACTTC.

The chain has TRBV7-8 and TRBJ1-4; D unresolved. V was clipped by 3 bases and J by 8 bases, with 19 bases between them. This CDR3 has 16 residues. Germline V CDR1 and CDR2: SGHVS, FQNEAQ. The CDR3 DNA sequence: TGTGCCAGCAGCTTCGGGTTAGGCTTGGTAGGGGAAAAACTGTTTTTT. As protein: CASSFGLGLVGEKLFF.

The V gene is TRBV5-6, the J gene TRBJ2-1, with 8 nucleotides matching TRBD2. The CDR3 sequence is 15 residues long. Trimming took 0 bases from V and 5 from J; bases not matched to a gene: 4. Germline V gene lookup returns CDR1 SGHDT and CDR2 YYEEEE. The CDR3 loop reads CASSLDGGVDNEQFF. In DNA form, the CDR3 reads TGTGCCAGCAGCTTGGACGGGGGGGTCGACAATGAGCAGTTCTTC.

Only a few counts were recorded for this clone. The V call is TRBV29-1, the J call TRBJ2-3, with TRBD1 matching over 9 bases. The CDR3 is made up of 15 amino acids. With 7 bases clipped from V and 2 bases from J, the junction kept 10 bases outside the gene matches. The germline V gene has CDR1 SQVTM and CDR2 ANQGSEA. The CDR3 bases are TGCAGCGCTCCTACCGGGACAGGGATCACAGATACGCAGTATTTT. Encoded protein: CSAPTGTGITDTQYF.

This clone is a singleton in its sample. The chain combines TRBV10-3 with TRBJ2-2, with D unresolved. The CDR3 totals 14 residues. From germline, CDR1 is ENHRY and CDR2 SYGVKD. With 4 bases removed from V and 5 bases from J, the gap between germline ends came to 11 bases. The CDR3 nucleotides read TGTGCCATCAGTGGAGTACCAGGTACCGGGGAGCTGTTTTTT. Translating it yields CAISGVPGTGELFF.

The chain is built from TRBV6-1 and TRBJ2-7; 10 bases line up with TRBD1. Germline values: CDR1 MNHNS, CDR2 SASEGT. This CDR3 contains 15 residues. V lost 6 bases and J lost 3; bases outside the gene matches: 8. The CDR3 loop reads CASSDRGTGVYEQYF. CDR3 coding DNA: TGTGCCAGCAGCGACCGCGGGACAGGGGTCTACGAGCAGTACTTC.

The chain recombines TRBV2 with TRBJ1-5; 8 positions agree with TRBD1. V lost 4 bases and J lost 6; bases outside the gene matches: 5. The CDR3 length is 14 residues. Germline CDR1 reads SNHLY; CDR2 reads FYNNEI. This CDR3 reads CASSGQGKLQPQHF. CDR3 in DNA: TGTGCCAGCAGTGGACAGGGGAAACTTCAGCCCCAGCATTTT.

The chain joins TRBV5-4 to TRBJ1-6, with 7 bases lining up with TRBD1. Germline trimming cut 4 bases from V and 8 bases from J; bases unmatched to any gene: 9. Germline V lookup: CDR1 SGHNT, CDR2 YYREEE (reference sequence). This CDR3 is 15 amino acids long. Here the CDR3 reads CASSVQGRRDSPLHF. CDR3 nucleotides: TGTGCCAGCAGCGTACAGGGGCGACGGGATTCACCCCTCCACTTT. The full variable domain, completed using reference TRBV5-4 and TRBJ1-6, is ETGVTQSPTHLIKTRGQQVTLRCSSQSGHNTVSWYQQALGQGPQFIFQYYREEENGRGNFPPRFSGLQFPNYSSELNVNALELDDSALYLCASSVQGRRDSPLHFGNGTRLTVT.

The chain uses TRBV5-8 and TRBJ1-5, with D maybe TRBD1 (5 bases). The CDR3 totals 14 residues. V gave up 3 bases and J gave up 7 bases, with 14 bases separating them. Germline lookup yields CDR1 SGHTS and CDR2 YDEGEE. Here the CDR3 reads CASSYLGVGQPQHF. The CDR3 DNA follows: TGTGCCAGCAGCTATTTGGGGGTTGGACAGCCCCAGCATTTT.

V and J are TRBV7-2 and TRBJ2-2, with TRBD2 as a possible D gene (5 bases). CDR1 and CDR2 (germline): SGHTA, FQGNSA. The germline V and J ends were trimmed by 8 bases and 2 bases, with 24 bases remaining between them. This CDR3 has 18 amino acids. The CDR3: CASSRGGPSNSNTGELFF. The CDR3 DNA sequence: TGTGCCAGCTCCCGGGGTGGGCCCTCCAATTCTAACACCGGGGAGCTGTTTTTT.

This chain joins TRBV7-8 and TRBJ1-2; TRBD1 might be the D (5 bases). V gave up 3 bases and J gave up 7 bases, with 9 bases separating them. Germline CDR1 and CDR2: SGHVS and FQNEAQ. The length of the CDR3 is 12 residues. In DNA, the CDR3 is TGTGCCAGCAGCTTTGGGCAGGGTGGCTACACCTTC. This sequence encodes CASSFGQGGYTF.

A note on this clone: At the DNA level, this CDR3 is encoded by other sequences in the same sample as well. The gene calls are TRBV6-1 and TRBJ2-7, with unresolved D. The CDR3 loop spans 12 amino acids. The V gene lost 10 bases and the J gene lost 2 bases, with 12 bases spanning the gap. The germline CDR1 and CDR2 sequences are MNHNS and SASEGT. CDR3 sequence: CAITGITYEQYF. The CDR3 DNA is TGTGCCATCACGGGTATCACCTACGAGCAGTACTTC.

The J gene is TRBJ1-5, the V gene TRBV28; D remains unclear. CDR1 is MDHEN, CDR2 SYDVKM, per germline. The ends were cut back, 3 bases at V and 4 bases at J, with 13 bases in the middle. The CDR3 has 15 residues. The CDR3 sequence: CASSLSPSPNQPQHF. DNA of the CDR3: TGTGCCAGCAGTTTGTCGCCTTCCCCAAATCAGCCCCAGCATTTT. Supplemented by reference TRBV28 and TRBJ1-5, the full variable domain reads DVKVTQSSRYLVKRTGEKVFLECVQDMDHENMFWYRQDPGLGLRLIYFSYDVKMKEKGDIPEGYSVSREKKERFSLILESASTNQTSMYLCASSLSPSPNQPQHFGDGTRLSIL.